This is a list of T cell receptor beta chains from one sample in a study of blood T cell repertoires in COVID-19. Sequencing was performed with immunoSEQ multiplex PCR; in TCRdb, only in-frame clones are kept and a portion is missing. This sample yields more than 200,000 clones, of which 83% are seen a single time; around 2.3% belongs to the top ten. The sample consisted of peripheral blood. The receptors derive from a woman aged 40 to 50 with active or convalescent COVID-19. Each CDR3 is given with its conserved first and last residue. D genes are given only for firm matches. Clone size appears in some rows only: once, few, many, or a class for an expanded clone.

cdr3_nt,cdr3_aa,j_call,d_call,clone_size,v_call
TGTGCCAGCAGCGTACGGGGTACAACTAATGAAAAACTGTTTTTT,CASSVRGTTNEKLFF,TRBJ1-4,NA,NA,TRBV7-2
TGTGCCAGCAGAAGAGGATGGGGCCCTGAAGCTTTCTTT,CASRRGWGPEAFF,TRBJ1-1,NA,NA,TRBV6-5
TGTGCCAGCAGCCTTGGTCAGGCGCTTGAAAAACTGTTTTTT,CASSLGQALEKLFF,TRBJ1-4,NA,few,TRBV7-9
TGCGCCAGCACCCCCATCGGACAGGGAGAGGCTTTCTTT,CASTPIGQGEAFF,TRBJ1-1,TRBD1,NA,TRBV5-1
TGTGCCAGCAGCGTAGGGAATGCGGGACGGACCGGGGAGCTGTTTTTT,CASSVGNAGRTGELFF,TRBJ2-2,NA,NA,TRBV9
TGTGCCACCAGCAGAGACAGGGGAAATTCACCCCTCCACTTT,CATSRDRGNSPLHF,TRBJ1-6,NA,NA,TRBV15
TGTGCCAGCAGCTTCAGCCACGGAGGGCAGTACTTC,CASSFSHGGQYF,TRBJ2-7,NA,NA,TRBV11-2
TGTGCCACCAGTGATTTAGGGGACAGGGAAGAAAAACTGTTTTTT,CATSDLGDREEKLFF,TRBJ1-4,TRBD1,once,TRBV24-1
TGTGCCATCAGAACCGGGACAGGGAGGGCAGATACGCAGTATTTT,CAIRTGTGRADTQYF,TRBJ2-3,TRBD1,NA,TRBV10-3
TGTGCCACCAGTGACCCGGGACAGGGGGCGCGCGAGCAGTACTTC,CATSDPGQGAREQYF,TRBJ2-7,TRBD1,NA,TRBV24-1
TGCGCCAGCAGCGGTTTGGGCTGGACAGTAGGGGGTCCCCGGCCGCTGTTTTTT,CASSGLGWTVGGPRPLFF,TRBJ2-2,NA,once,TRBV5-1
TGTGCCACCAGCAGAGGGGGACAGGTCCGATTTGATGGCTACACCTTC,CATSRGGQVRFDGYTF,TRBJ1-2,TRBD1,NA,TRBV15
TGTGCCAGCAGCAGGCCTAGGACAGGGCGGAATGAGCAGTTCTTC,CASSRPRTGRNEQFF,TRBJ2-1,TRBD1,NA,TRBV6-6
TGTGCCTGGAGTGTACAGGCTCTGGGGTTCGAGCAGTACTTC,CAWSVQALGFEQYF,TRBJ2-7,NA,NA,TRBV30
TGCGCCAGCAGCTTGGGGTCGGGCGGACAGACTTATGGCTACACCTTC,CASSLGSGGQTYGYTF,TRBJ1-2,NA,NA,TRBV5-1
TGTGCCAGCAGTTTCAGGGCTGGAAACACCATATATTTT,CASSFRAGNTIYF,TRBJ1-3,NA,NA,TRBV12-3/TRBV12-4
TGTGCCAGCAGCAAATCTAGCGGCCAAACCGGGGAGCTGTTTTTT,CASSKSSGQTGELFF,TRBJ2-2,TRBD2,NA,TRBV7-3
TGTGCCAGCAGTTATCGGCGCGGAACGGCCAAAAACATTCAGTACTTC,CASSYRRGTAKNIQYF,TRBJ2-4,NA,NA,TRBV6-2/TRBV6-3
TGCGCCAGCAGCCAAGGTTTGACAATCTCTGGAAACACCATATATTTT,CASSQGLTISGNTIYF,TRBJ1-3,NA,NA,TRBV4-1